What follows is one TCR beta chain and its context. Its cognate antigen is unknown. This specimen belongs to a study of memory CD4+ T cells and cytomegalovirus serostatus. Study at large: This sample comes from healthy Belgian adults, fewer than ten CMV seropositive, around 26 seronegative. Broader study findings: Each of approximately 73 CMV-associated TCRbeta sequences occurred in one to five individuals.

Method: immunoSEQ multiplex PCR; TCRdb's copy keeps in-frame clones and lacks some. The sample consists of about 44,000 clones, over 65% of them appearing once. Single viable CD3+CD4+CD8-CD45RO+ cells were sorted as the memory CD4+ T cells. This receptor was identified in an adult in good health and CMV-seronegative. Sequenced material: memory CD4+ T cells from blood.

The CDR3 loop is CASNGLGPGGYTF. In DNA form, the CDR3 reads TGTGCCAGCAACGGACTGGGACCTGGGGGCTACACCTTC. This chain connects TRBV7-8 to TRBJ1-2; tentatively, D is TRBD1 (5 bases). Between the trimmed V and J ends, which lost 7 bases and 8 bases, there was a span of 17 bases. This CDR3 has 13 residues. Germline lookup yields CDR1 SGHVS and CDR2 FQNEAQ.